This T cell receptor beta chain was recorded in a study of blood T cell repertoires in COVID-19 (dated by TCRdb to about 2020). For context, the study as a whole: Samples covering the acute and convalescent phases of COVID-19 were provided by collaborators in the United States, Italy and Spain. The prospective study material was composed of cDNA or gDNA derived from T cells, B-cell-depleted T cells, or PBMCs. Deeply sampled blood TCRbeta repertoires from subjects exposed to, actively infected with, or recovered from COVID-19 were included in the dataset. The repertoires were released in a freely available public database meant as a resource for research on the immune response to SARS-CoV-2. The samples were drawn from two sources: the first 160 participants of the ongoing ImmuneRACE study, and 1,200 or so subjects contributed by 6 global collaborators. Nearly every sample came with metadata listing a de-identified subject ID, COVID-19 status, age in years and sex. Where available, HLA class I and class II types were taken from metadata supplied by the sample provider and were not determined by assay-based typing.

Study-wide findings and limitations: Clinical and demographic metadata were provided uncurated, with the amount varying by source and participant.

Note on this clone: Its binding antigen is unknown. Per-base qualities were not stored, and no clone one base away is much larger.

Each collaborating institution followed its own protocols to collect whole blood in K2EDTA tubes. For TCRbeta analysis, collaborator samples were shipped as frozen whole blood, as isolated PBMCs, or as DNA extracted from either sample type. TCRbeta CDR3 regions were amplified from genomic DNA using the immunoSEQ Assay, a bias-controlled multiplex PCR. For the original study's pipeline: The number of nucleated cells in each sample was estimated from the amplification of reference gene primers within the assay. To quantify the absolute abundance of each unique TCRbeta CDR3 rearrangement, sequence reads were collapsed and filtered. For each sample, productive Simpson clonality was calculated as the square root of Simpson's diversity index over productive rearrangements. The clones in this table, taken by TCRdb from immuneACCESS, are in-frame only. Not every clone is retained; where verified, under half of the shortfall comes from an unresolved V gene, and the cause of the rest is unknown. V and J calls and clone size are given by that table; D and trimming were obtained from the DNA. The sample table shows roughly 190,000 clones, and around four fifths are seen once. 14% of the sample goes to the ten largest clones.

This TCR came from a young man with active or convalescent COVID-19. The sample consisted of peripheral blood.

The nucleotide sequence reads as follows: TGTGCCAGCAGTCGACAGGGGAAGGGCTACACCTTC. This encodes CASSRQGKGYTF. The rearranged segments are TRBV12-3 or TRBV12-4 and TRBJ1-2; a stretch of 8 junction bases matches TRBD1. From its cysteine to its phenylalanine, the CDR3 spans 12 amino acids. The read is trimmed to its CDR3 DNA, 36 bases read in frame from base 1. Trimming removed 5 bases from V and 8 bases from J; the gene matches leave 4 bases unexplained.